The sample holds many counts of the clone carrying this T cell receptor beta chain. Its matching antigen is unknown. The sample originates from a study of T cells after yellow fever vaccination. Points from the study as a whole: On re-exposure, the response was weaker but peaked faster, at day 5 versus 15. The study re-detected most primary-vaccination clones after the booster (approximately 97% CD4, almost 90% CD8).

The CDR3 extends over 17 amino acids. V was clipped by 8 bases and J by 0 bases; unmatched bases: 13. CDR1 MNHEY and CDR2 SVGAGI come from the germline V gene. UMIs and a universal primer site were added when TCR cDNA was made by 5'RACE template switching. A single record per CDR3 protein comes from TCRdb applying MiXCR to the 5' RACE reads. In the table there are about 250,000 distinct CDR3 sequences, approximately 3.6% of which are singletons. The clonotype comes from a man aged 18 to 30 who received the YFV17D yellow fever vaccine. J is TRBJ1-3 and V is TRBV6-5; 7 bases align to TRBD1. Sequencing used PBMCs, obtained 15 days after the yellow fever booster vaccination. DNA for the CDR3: TGTGCCAGCCGTTTGACACAGGGGACCTCCTCTGGAAACACCATATATTTT. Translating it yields CASRLTQGTSSGNTIYF.